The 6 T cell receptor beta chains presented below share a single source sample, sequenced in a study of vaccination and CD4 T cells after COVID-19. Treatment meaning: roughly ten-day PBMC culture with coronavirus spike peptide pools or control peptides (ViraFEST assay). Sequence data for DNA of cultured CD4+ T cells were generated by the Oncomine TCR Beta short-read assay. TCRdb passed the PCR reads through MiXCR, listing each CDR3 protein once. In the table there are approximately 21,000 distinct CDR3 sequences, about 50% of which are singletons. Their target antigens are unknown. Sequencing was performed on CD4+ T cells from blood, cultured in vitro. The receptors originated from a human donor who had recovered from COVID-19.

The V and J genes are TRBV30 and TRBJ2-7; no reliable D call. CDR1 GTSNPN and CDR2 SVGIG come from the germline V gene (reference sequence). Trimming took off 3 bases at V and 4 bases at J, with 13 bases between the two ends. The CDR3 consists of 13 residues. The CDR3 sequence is CAWSPGTPYEQYF. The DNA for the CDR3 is TGTGCCTGGAGCCCGGGTACCCCTTACGAGCAGTACTTC. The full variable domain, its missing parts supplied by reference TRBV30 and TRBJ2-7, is SQTIHQWPATLVQPVGSPLSLECTVEGTSNPNLYWYRQAAGRGLQLLFYSVGIGQISSEVPQNLSASRPQDRQFILSSKKLLLSDSGFYLCAWSPGTPYEQYFGPGTRLTVT.

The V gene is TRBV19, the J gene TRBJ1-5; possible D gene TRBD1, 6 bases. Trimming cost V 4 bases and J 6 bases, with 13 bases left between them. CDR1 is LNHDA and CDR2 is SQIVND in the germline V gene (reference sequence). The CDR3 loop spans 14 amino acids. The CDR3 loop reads CASSTGQLVQPQHF. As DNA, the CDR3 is TGTGCCAGTAGTACTGGACAGCTAGTTCAGCCCCAGCATTTT.

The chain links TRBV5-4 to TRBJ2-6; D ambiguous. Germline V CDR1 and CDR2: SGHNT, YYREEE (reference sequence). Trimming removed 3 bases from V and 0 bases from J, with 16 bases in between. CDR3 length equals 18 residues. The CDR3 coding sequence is TGTGCCAGCAGCTCCGGACCGGTGGCACTCTCTGGGGCCAACGTCCTGACTTTC. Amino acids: CASSSGPVALSGANVLTF. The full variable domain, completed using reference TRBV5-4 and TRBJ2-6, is ETGVTQSPTHLIKTRGQQVTLRCSSQSGHNTVSWYQQALGQGPQFIFQYYREEENGRGNFPPRFSGLQFPNYSSELNVNALELDDSALYLCASSSGPVALSGANVLTFGAGSRLTVL.

The CDR3 is CSVISSMNTEAFF. For the CDR3, the DNA is TGCAGTGTTATTTCGTCAATGAACACTGAAGCTTTCTTT. The V and J genes are TRBV20-1 and TRBJ1-1, with D hard to call. This CDR3 has 13 amino acids. Germline V gives CDR1 DFQATT, CDR2 SNEGSKA (reference sequence). V gave up 7 bases and J gave up 0 bases, with 12 bases separating them.

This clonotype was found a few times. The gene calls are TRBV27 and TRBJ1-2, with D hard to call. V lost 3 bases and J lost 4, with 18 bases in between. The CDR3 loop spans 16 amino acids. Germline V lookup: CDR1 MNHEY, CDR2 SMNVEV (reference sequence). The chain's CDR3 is CASSFRISDSRYGYTF. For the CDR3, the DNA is TGTGCCAGCAGTTTCAGAATCTCGGACTCGCGCTATGGCTACACCTTC.

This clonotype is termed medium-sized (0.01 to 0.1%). DNA of the CDR3: TGTGCCAGCAGTCAATCCGGGGCCGAATCTCTCTATGGCTACACCTTC. Its translation: CASSQSGAESLYGYTF. V is TRBV28 and J is TRBJ1-2; tentative D call: TRBD1 (5 bases). V lost 5 bases, J lost 4 bases, and 20 bases lay in between. Germline V gene sequence: CDR1 MDHEN, CDR2 SYDVKM. This CDR3 spans 16 amino acids.